This note documents a single TCR beta chain sequence. These data come from a study of blood T cell repertoires in COVID-19. CDR3 length: 12 amino acids. The germline gives CDR1 SGHNT, CDR2 YENEEA. V was shortened by 2 bases and J by 3 bases, with 5 bases between the two germline ends. The assay was immunoSEQ multiplex PCR, and TCRdb's table has in-frame clones only and misses some. This table has about 51,000 clones, about 81% appearing once. The receptor was isolated from a human donor with acute or convalescent COVID-19. The donor label of this sample is uncertain. The chain is built from TRBV11-3 and TRBJ2-7; D might be TRBD1 (5 bases). Sequenced sample: peripheral blood. The CDR3 DNA is TGTGCCAGCAGCTTAACAGGCTACGAGCAGTACTTC. This encodes CASSLTGYEQYF.